This TCR beta chain was sequenced in a study of identical twins (TCRdb year 2016). Background for the entire study: To test whether fetal clonotypes persist, this study deep-sequenced TCR alpha and beta repertoires from monozygotic twins, from unrelated adults of various ages, and from cord blood. Replicate twin experiments were performed at different times using different library preparation protocols to rule out contamination. Overall study outcomes, separate from this receptor: Compared with coincidental sharing between unrelated individuals, out-of-frame TCR alpha sequences shared between twins showed an excess of sequences with low generation probability. Excess twin sharing in beta out-of-frame sequences was weaker because fewer shared sequences lowered the signal-to-noise ratio. Because the same donors could not be followed over many years, the conclusions depended on cross-sectional statistical analysis. Zero-insertion analyses could be partly confounded by invariant T cells such as MAIT and iNKT, though diverse VJ usage argued against such confounding for most clonotypes. Fewer insertions were carried by abundant cord blood beta clonotypes; a weaker similar trend was observed in young adult naive repertoires, while no such trend was observed in memory repertoires. In monozygotic twins, out-of-frame TCR alpha sharing was systematically underestimated by recombination models, although the models agreed with sharing between unrelated individuals.

Every donor in the study was a healthy Caucasian. Three pairs of female monozygotic twins, all aged about 18 to 30 years, made up the twin cohort. RNA for TCR libraries was isolated from peripheral blood mononuclear cells. The library was obtained by 5' RACE. These reads were obtained on an Illumina HiSeq 2000. A universal primer binding site was introduced by template switching, and a unique molecular identifier was present in the final cDNA, enabling accurate counting of TCR cDNA molecules. Specific primers in the conserved constant-segment region were used to synthesize first-strand cDNA for the TCR alpha and beta chains. Each cDNA library was double barcoded, with a SMART-Mk sample barcode plus Illumina barcodes, to control for contamination. TruSeq adapter sequences and Illumina sample barcodes were added in two successive PCR steps. The TCR alpha and beta cDNA libraries were sequenced on the Illumina HiSeq platform using custom primers. Per the source publication's procedure: MiGEC was used to process raw reads and extract unique molecular identifiers, and MiXCR was used to find CDR3 positions. For each individual, recombination models were inferred using an EM algorithm with the repgenHMM and IGoR tools. The tcR package in R was used for shared clonotype analysis, with sharing normalized by the product of cloneset sizes. Out-of-frame nonproductive sequences were analyzed to study raw recombination free of thymic and clonal selection effects. In TCRdb, the public reads were trimmed at Q25 with fastp and aligned with MiXCR, with productive beta chains retained. Records with the same CDR3 protein are collapsed into one entry carrying the most frequent genes and DNA. The V and J calls reflect TCRdb's pipeline rather than the authors' work. The sample table contains about 890,000 distinct CDR3 sequences; only one count was recorded for roughly an eighth of them. Of the sample, about 1.6% is held by the ten largest clones.

Inclusive of the bounding cysteine and phenylalanine, the CDR3 is 11 residues long. The sequence is cut down to CDR3 DNA, 33 bases in frame from base 1. CDR1 and CDR2 are drawn from the germline V gene: MGHRA, YSYEKL. V lost 8 bases and J lost 5 bases; the stretch between them is 7 bases long. As for this clonotype: What antigen it recognizes has not been identified. Qualities for individual bases were not recorded, and no much larger clone is one base off.

A further study also used this sample, focusing on yellow fever vaccine responses in identical twins. The second study's authors report: The authors reported that the T cell response to vaccination in identical twins appeared partly convergent and partly personalized. In the study, vaccine-responding T cell clones were precisely tracked in identical twins.

The specimen was PBMCs. This TCR was sampled from a woman aged 18-29 years in good health. Recombination linked TRBV4-1 to TRBJ2-1; TRBD1 is perhaps the D gene, given 5 matching bases. The CDR3: CASGRDNEQFF. The DNA sequence reads TGCGCCAGCGGCAGGGACAATGAGCAGTTCTTC.